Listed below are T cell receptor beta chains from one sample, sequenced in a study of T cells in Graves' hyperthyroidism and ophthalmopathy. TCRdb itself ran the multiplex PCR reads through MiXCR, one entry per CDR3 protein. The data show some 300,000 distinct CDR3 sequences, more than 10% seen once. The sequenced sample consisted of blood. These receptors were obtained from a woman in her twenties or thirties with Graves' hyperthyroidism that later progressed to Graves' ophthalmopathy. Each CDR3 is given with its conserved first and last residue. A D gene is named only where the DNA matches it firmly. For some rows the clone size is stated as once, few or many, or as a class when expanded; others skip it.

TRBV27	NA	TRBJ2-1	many	TGTGCCAGCAGTCTACTGAATGAGCAGTTCTTC	CASSLLNEQFF
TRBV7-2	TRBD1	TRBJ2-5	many	TGTGCCAGCAGCTTTCCAACAGGGGGCCGAGAGACCCAGTACTTC	CASSFPTGGRETQYF
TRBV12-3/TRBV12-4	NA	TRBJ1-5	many	TGTGCCAGCAGTCCCCAGGGTGTCAATCAGCCCCAGCATTTT	CASSPQGVNQPQHF
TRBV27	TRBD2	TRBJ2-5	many	TGTGCCAGCAGTTTCTTGCGGGAGGTCGGTCAGACCCAGTACTTC	CASSFLREVGQTQYF
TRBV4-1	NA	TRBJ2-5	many	TGCGCCAGCAGCCAAGATGAGAGTCGGACCCAGTACTTC	CASSQDESRTQYF
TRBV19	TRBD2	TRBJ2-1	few	TGTGCCAGTAGTGTACCGGGACTAGCGGGAGCCAATGAGCAGTTCTTC	CASSVPGLAGANEQFF
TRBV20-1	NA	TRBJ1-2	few	TGCAGTGCTAGAGTTCCCGGGGGCGAGGGTGGCTACACCTTC	CSARVPGGEGGYTF
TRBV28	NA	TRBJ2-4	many	TGTGCCAGCAAATCGTATCGGGGGGCGGCCAAAAACATTCAGTACTTC	CASKSYRGAAKNIQYF
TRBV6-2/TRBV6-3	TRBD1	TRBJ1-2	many	TGTGCCAGCAGTTACTGGGGGACAGGGATCTATGGCTACACCTTC	CASSYWGTGIYGYTF
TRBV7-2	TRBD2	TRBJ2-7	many	TGTGCCAGCAGCTTAGCCCGGGTCGGCGGGAGAGCCTACGAGCAGTACTTC	CASSLARVGGRAYEQYF
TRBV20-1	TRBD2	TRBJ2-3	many	TGCAGTGCTAGTGCGTTAAGTAGCGGGAGGCGAGATACGCAGTATTTT	CSASALSSGRRDTQYF
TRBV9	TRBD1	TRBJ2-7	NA	TGTGCCAGCACCAGAACCGGGACAGGGGAATACGAGCAGTACTTC	CASTRTGTGEYEQYF
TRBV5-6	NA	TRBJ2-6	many	TGTGCCAGCAGCTCCAGCGCCAACGTCCTGACTTTC	CASSSSANVLTF
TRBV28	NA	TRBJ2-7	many	TGTGCCAGCAGTTTCCCGGACTGGGTAAACGAGCAGTACTTC	CASSFPDWVNEQYF
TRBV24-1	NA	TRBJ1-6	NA	TGTGCCACCCCTCATCTAGCCGATAATTCACCCCTCCACTTT	CATPHLADNSPLHF
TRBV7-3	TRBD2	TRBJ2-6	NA	TGTGCCAGCAGCTTAAATGCAGCGGGAGAACAGGCTGGGGCCAACGTCCTGACTTTC	CASSLNAAGEQAGANVLTF
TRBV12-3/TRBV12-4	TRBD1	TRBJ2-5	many	TGTGCCAGCAGCCCGCACCAGGGGGCGATTGAGACCCAGTACTTC	CASSPHQGAIETQYF
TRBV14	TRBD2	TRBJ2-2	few	TGTGCCAGCAGTCCTAGCGGGGGGAACCACCGCGGGGAGCTGTTTTTT	CASSPSGGNHRGELFF
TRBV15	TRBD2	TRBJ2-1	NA	TGTGCCACCAGCCCGAGACTAGCGGGGAACTACAATGAGCAGTTCTTC	CATSPRLAGNYNEQFF